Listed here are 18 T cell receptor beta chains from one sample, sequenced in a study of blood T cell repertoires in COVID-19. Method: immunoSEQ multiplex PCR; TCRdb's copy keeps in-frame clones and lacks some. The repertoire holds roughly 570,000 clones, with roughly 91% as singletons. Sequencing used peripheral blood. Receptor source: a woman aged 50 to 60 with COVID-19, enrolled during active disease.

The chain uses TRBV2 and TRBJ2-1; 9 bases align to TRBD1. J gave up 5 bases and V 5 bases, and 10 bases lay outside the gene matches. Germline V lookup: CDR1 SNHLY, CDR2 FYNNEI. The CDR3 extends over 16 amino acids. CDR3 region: CASSRPGQGIHNEQFF. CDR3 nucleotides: TGTGCCAGCAGTCGACCGGGACAGGGAATCCACAATGAGCAGTTCTTC.

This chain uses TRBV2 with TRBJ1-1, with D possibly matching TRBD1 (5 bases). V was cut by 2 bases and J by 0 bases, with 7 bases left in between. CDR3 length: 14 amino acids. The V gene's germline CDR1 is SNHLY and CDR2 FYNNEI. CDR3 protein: CASSESRVNTEAFF. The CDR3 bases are TGTGCCAGCAGTGAAAGCAGGGTGAACACTGAAGCTTTCTTT.

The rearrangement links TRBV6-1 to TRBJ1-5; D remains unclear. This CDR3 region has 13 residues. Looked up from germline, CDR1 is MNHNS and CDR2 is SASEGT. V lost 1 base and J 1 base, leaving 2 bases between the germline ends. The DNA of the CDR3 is TGTGCCAGCAGTGAAGTAAGCAATCAGCCCCAGCATTTT. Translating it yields CASSEVSNQPQHF.

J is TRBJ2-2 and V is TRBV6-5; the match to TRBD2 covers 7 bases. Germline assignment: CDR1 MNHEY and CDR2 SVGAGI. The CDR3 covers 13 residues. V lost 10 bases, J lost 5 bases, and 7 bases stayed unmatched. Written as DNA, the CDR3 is TGTGCCATCCGGGGGAGGGGAACCGGGGAGCTGTTTTTT. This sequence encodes CAIRGRGTGELFF.

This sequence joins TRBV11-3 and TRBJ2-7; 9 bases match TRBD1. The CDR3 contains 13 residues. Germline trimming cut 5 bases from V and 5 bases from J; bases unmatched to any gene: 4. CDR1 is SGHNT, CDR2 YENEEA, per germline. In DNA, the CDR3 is TGTGCCAGCAGCCCCGGGACAGGGAACGAGCAGTACTTC. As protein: CASSPGTGNEQYF. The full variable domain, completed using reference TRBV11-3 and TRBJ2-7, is EAGVVQSPRYKIIEKKQPVAFWCNPISGHNTLYWYLQNLGQGPELLIRYENEEAVDDSQLPKDRFSAERLKGVDSTLKIQPAELGDSAVYLCASSPGTGNEQYFGPGTRLTVT.

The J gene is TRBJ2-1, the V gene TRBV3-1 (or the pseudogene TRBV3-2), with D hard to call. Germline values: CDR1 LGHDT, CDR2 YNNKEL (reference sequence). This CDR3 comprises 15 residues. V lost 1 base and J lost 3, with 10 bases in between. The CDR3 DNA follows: TGTGCCAGCAGCCAAGTTGAGACACGCTACAATGAGCAGTTCTTC. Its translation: CASSQVETRYNEQFF.

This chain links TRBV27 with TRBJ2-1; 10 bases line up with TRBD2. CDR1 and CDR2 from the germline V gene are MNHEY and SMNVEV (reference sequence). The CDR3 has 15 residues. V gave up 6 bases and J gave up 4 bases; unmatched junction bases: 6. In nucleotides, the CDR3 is TGTGCCAGCAGCCTTAGCGGGGGGCCTTACAATGAGCAGTTCTTC. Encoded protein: CASSLSGGPYNEQFF.

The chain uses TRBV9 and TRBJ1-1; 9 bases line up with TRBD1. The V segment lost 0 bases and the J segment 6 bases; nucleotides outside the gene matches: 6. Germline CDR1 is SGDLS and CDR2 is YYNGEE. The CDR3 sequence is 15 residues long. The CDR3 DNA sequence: TGTGCCAGCAGCGTAGTGGGGACAGGGTTCGCTGAAGCTTTCTTT. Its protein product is CASSVVGTGFAEAFF. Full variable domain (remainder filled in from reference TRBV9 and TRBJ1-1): DSGVTQTPKHLITATGQRVTLRCSPRSGDLSVYWYQQSLDQGLQFLIQYYNGEERAKGNILERFSAQQFPDLHSELNLSSLELGDSALYFCASSVVGTGFAEAFFGQGTRLTVV.

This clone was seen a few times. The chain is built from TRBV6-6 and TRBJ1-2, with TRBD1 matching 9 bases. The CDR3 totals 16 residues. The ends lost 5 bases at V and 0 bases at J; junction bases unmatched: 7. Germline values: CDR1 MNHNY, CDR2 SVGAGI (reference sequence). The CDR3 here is CASSRGGTGPNYGYTF. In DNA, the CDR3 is TGTGCCAGCAGTCGAGGCGGGACAGGGCCTAACTATGGCTACACCTTC.

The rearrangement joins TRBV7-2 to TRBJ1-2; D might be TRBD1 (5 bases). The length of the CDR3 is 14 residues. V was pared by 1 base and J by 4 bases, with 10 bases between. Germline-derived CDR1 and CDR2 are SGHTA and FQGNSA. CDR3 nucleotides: TGTGCCAGCAGCTTAGGTCAGGGAATCTATGGCTACACCTTC. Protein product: CASSLGQGIYGYTF.

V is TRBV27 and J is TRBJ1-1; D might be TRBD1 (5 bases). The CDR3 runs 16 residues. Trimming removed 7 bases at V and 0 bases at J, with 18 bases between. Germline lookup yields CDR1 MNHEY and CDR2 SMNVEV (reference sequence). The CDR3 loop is CASTPWGRGMNTEAFF. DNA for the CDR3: TGTGCCAGCACGCCATGGGGAAGGGGAATGAACACTGAAGCTTTCTTT.

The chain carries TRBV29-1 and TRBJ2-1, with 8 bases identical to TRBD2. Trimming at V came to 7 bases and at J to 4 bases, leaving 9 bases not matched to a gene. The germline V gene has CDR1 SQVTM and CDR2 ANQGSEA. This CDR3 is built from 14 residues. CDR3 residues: CSGRASGLYNEQFF. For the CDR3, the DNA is TGCAGCGGGCGGGCTAGCGGGTTATACAATGAGCAGTTCTTC.

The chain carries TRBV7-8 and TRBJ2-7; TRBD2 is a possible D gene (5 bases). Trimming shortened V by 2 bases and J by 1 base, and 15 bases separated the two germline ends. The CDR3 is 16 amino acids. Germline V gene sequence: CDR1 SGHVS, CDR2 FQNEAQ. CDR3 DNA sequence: TGTGCCAGCAGCTTAAACCGGGAATTTGCGTCCTACGAGCAGTACTTC. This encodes CASSLNREFASYEQYF.

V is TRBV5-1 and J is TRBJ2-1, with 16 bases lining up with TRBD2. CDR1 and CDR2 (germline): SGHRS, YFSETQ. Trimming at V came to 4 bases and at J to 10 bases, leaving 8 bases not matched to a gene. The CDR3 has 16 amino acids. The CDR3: CASSLGTSGGAGEQFF. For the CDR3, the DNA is TGCGCCAGCAGCCTCGGGACTAGCGGGGGGGCTGGAGAGCAGTTCTTC. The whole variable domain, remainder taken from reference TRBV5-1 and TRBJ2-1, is KAGVTQTPRYLIKTRGQQVTLSCSPISGHRSVSWYQQTPGQGLQFLFEYFSETQRNKGNFPGRFSGRQFSNSRSEMNVSTLELGDSALYLCASSLGTSGGAGEQFFGPGTRLTVL.

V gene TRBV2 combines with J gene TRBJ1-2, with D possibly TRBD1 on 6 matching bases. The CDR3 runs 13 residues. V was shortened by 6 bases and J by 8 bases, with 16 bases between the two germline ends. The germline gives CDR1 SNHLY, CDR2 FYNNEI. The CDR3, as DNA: TGTGCCAGCAGCGCTCCCTGGACAGAGGGCTACACCTTC. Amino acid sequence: CASSAPWTEGYTF.

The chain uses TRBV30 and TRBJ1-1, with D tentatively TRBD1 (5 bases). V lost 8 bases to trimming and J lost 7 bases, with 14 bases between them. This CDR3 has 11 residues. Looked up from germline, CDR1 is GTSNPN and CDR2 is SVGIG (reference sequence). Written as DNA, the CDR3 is TGTGCCAGAATCCTACAGGTTGAAGCTTTCTTT. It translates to CARILQVEAFF.

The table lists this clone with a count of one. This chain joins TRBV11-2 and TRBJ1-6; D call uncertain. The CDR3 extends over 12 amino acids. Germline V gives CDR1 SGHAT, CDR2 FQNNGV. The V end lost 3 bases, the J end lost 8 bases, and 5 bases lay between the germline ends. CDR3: CASSFPDSPLHF. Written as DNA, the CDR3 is TGTGCCAGCAGCTTTCCAGATTCACCCCTCCACTTT.

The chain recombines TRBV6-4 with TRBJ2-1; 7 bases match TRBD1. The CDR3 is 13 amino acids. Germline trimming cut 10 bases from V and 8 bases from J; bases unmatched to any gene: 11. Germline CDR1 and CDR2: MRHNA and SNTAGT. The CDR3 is CATRTGVGDEQFF. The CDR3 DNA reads TGTGCCACACGCACAGGGGTAGGGGATGAGCAGTTCTTC.